These 10 T cell receptor beta chains were all obtained from the same sample, sequenced in a study of shared clonotypes between healthy human individuals. TCRdb's copy holds only in-frame clones and misses some; the assay was immunoSEQ multiplex PCR. The sample contains roughly 2.1 million clones, roughly 91% of which appear only once. CD45RO-negative, CCR7-positively selected cells formed the naive CD8 fraction, excluding terminally differentiated effector memory CD45RA+ cells. Sample: naive CD8+ T cells from PBMCs. These receptors were collected from a young man in good health. Some clones in this sample may be carry-over from other donors' samples.

The chain uses TRBV2 and TRBJ1-2; tentatively, D is TRBD1 (6 bases). The CDR3 length is 15 residues. With 2 bases removed from V and 4 bases from J, the gap between germline ends came to 14 bases. Germline CDR1 reads SNHLY; CDR2 reads FYNNEI. The CDR3 protein is CASSEYLGAGYGYTF. The CDR3 region has the DNA TGTGCCAGCAGTGAATACCTGGGGGCAGGCTATGGCTACACCTTC.

The chain employs TRBV10-3 and TRBJ2-6; D is uncertain. Germline V CDR1 and CDR2: ENHRY, SYGVKD. The V end lost 1 base, the J end lost 1 base, and 11 bases lay between the germline ends. The CDR3 spans 17 residues. CDR3 protein: CAISEFQRSSGANVLTF. The CDR3, as DNA: TGTGCCATCAGTGAGTTCCAGAGGTCGTCTGGGGCCAACGTCCTGACTTTC.

Comment on this clone: Other DNA sequences in the same sample also yield this CDR3. This sequence joins TRBV5-1 and TRBJ2-1, with D unclear. The ends were cut back, 1 base at V and 0 bases at J, with 5 bases in the middle. Germline loops: CDR1 SGHRS, CDR2 YFSETQ. CDR3 size: 14 residues. CDR3 sequence (DNA): TGCGCCAGCAGCTTGCGGACCTCCTACAATGAGCAGTTCTTC. It codes for CASSLRTSYNEQFF.

The chain carries TRBV9 and TRBJ2-3; D possibly matches TRBD1 or TRBD2 (5 bases each). The V gene's germline CDR1 is SGDLS and CDR2 YYNGEE. This CDR3 is built from 15 residues. Trimming left V 3 bases short and J 3 bases short, with 14 bases between. The CDR3 loop is CASSGGLWGTDTQYF. In nucleotides, the CDR3 is TGTGCCAGCAGCGGGGGTTTGTGGGGGACAGATACGCAGTATTTT.

The chain is built from TRBV7-2 and TRBJ2-3; possible D gene TRBD2, 5 bases. Per the germline V gene, CDR1 is SGHTA and CDR2 is FQGNSA. The V and J ends lost 1 base and 6 bases respectively, with 23 bases between them. CDR3 length: 18 amino acids. The DNA of the CDR3 is TGTGCCAGCAGCTTAGAATTGCGCATAACACAAAGAGGGGATACGCAGTATTTT. The encoded protein is CASSLELRITQRGDTQYF.

V and J are TRBV28 and TRBJ2-7, with TRBD1 matching 7 bases. Trimming took 8 bases from V and 0 from J; bases not matched to a gene: 19. This CDR3 has 18 amino acids. Germline-derived CDR1 and CDR2 are MDHEN and SYDVKM. CDR3 coding DNA: TGTGCCAGCCACAAAAACCGGGACAGTACTAGGAGCTCCTACGAGCAGTACTTC. This encodes CASHKNRDSTRSSYEQYF.

In its sample, this clone was seen a few times. This chain joins TRBV27 and TRBJ1-5, with 7 nucleotides matching TRBD1. The CDR3 contains 13 residues. Germline V lookup: CDR1 MNHEY, CDR2 SMNVEV (reference sequence). V shed 5 bases and J 6 bases; nucleotides not matched to a gene: 4. The CDR3 DNA reads as TGTGCCAGCAGTCCGACAGGGCCTCAGCCCCAGCATTTT. This gives the protein CASSPTGPQPQHF.

The rearrangement links TRBV2 to TRBJ2-3, with D perhaps given as TRBD1 or TRBD2 (5 bases each). Looked up from germline, CDR1 is SNHLY and CDR2 is FYNNEI. This CDR3 has 14 residues. Between the trimmed V and J ends, which lost 7 bases and 5 bases, there was a span of 16 bases. The DNA of the CDR3 is TGTGCCAGCACGACGGGGCAGGGTAGAGATACGCAGTATTTT. Amino acids: CASTTGQGRDTQYF.

This sequence joins TRBV7-9 and TRBJ2-5; no clear D. The CDR3 runs to 17 residues. Germline-derived CDR1 and CDR2 are SEHNR and FQNEAQ (reference sequence). Between the trimmed V and J ends, which lost 2 bases and 1 base, there was a span of 17 bases. The CDR3 DNA reads TGTGCCAGCAGCTTAAGAAGGTCTGGGCAGAGCCAAGAGACCCAGTACTTC. This gives the protein CASSLRRSGQSQETQYF.

The chain uses TRBV5-1 and TRBJ2-7; a weak D match, TRBD2 (6 bases). V lost 6 bases and J lost 0, with 10 bases in between. CDR1 and CDR2 (germline): SGHRS, YFSETQ. The CDR3 runs to 13 residues. The CDR3 sequence: CASTGGNSYEQYF. For the CDR3, the DNA is TGCGCCAGCACTGGCGGGAACTCCTACGAGCAGTACTTC.